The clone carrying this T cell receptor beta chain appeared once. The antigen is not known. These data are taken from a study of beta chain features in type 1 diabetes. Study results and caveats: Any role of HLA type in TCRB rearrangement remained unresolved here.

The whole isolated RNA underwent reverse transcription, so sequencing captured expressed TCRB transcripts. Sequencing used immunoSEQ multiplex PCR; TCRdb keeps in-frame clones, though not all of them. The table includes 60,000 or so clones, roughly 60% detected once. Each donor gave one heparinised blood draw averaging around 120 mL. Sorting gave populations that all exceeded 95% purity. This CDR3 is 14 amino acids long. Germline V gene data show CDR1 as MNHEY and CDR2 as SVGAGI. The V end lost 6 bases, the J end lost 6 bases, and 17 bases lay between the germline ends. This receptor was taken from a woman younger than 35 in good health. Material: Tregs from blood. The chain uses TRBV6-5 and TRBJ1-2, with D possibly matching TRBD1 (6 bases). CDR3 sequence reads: CASRKAGTRHGYTF. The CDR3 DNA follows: TGTGCCAGCAGAAAAGCCGGGACAAGACATGGCTACACCTTC.